A selection of T cell receptor beta chains follows, all from one sample in a study of cytomegalovirus exposure and HLA in healthy donors. Method: immunoSEQ multiplex PCR; TCRdb's copy keeps in-frame clones and lacks some. The sample data list some 130,000 clones. Input material: PBMCs. The receptors here all came from a man aged 18 to 30 in good health and CMV-seronegative. CDR3s include the opening cysteine and the closing phenylalanine or tryptophan. The D gene is left open where the match is weak.

J gene: TRBJ1-2
V gene: TRBV4-3
D gene: .
CDR3 DNA: TGCGCCAGCAGCCAAAACAGGGAATTGGTTACCTATGGCTACACCTTC
CDR3 protein: CASSQNRELVTYGYTF

J gene: TRBJ1-2
V gene: TRBV10-3
D gene: .
CDR3 DNA: TGTGCCATCAGTAATTCCGGGACAAGGGGGTTTTTTTTTGACTACACCTTC
CDR3 protein: CAISNSGTRGFFFDYTF

J gene: TRBJ2-3
V gene: TRBV27
D gene: TRBD1
CDR3 DNA: TGTGCCAGCAGTTTATTAGGGGACAGAGCCACAGATACGCAGTATTTT
CDR3 protein: CASSLLGDRATDTQYF

J gene: TRBJ1-2
V gene: TRBV19
D gene: .
CDR3 DNA: TGTGCCAGTAGTCCTAAGACAAGCCTCTATGGCTACACCTTC
CDR3 protein: CASSPKTSLYGYTF

J gene: TRBJ1-3
V gene: TRBV5-5
D gene: .
CDR3 DNA: TGTGCCAGCAGCTTGGACCCCGGGGGCTCTGGAAACACCATATATTTT
CDR3 protein: CASSLDPGGSGNTIYF

J gene: TRBJ2-1
V gene: TRBV13
D gene: .
CDR3 DNA: TGTGCCAGCAGGGAGCGATCTACCTACAATGAGCAGTTCTTC
CDR3 protein: CASRERSTYNEQFF

J gene: TRBJ2-3
V gene: TRBV6-4
D gene: .
CDR3 DNA: TGTGCCAGCAGTGACGCGGAAACAGATACGCAGTATTTT
CDR3 protein: CASSDAETDTQYF

J gene: TRBJ2-5
V gene: TRBV11-2
D gene: .
CDR3 DNA: TGTGCCAGCAGCTTATGGCGGGGAAAAGAGACCCAGTACTTC
CDR3 protein: CASSLWRGKETQYF

J gene: TRBJ2-3
V gene: TRBV16
D gene: TRBD2
CDR3 DNA: TGTGCCAGCAGCCTCTCCTTCGGGGGGGGGCAAGATACGCAGTATTTT
CDR3 protein: CASSLSFGGGQDTQYF

J gene: TRBJ2-1
V gene: TRBV11-3
D gene: .
CDR3 DNA: TGTGCCAGCAGCTACGGCGGTTCGACCTACAATGAGCAGTTCTTC
CDR3 protein: CASSYGGSTYNEQFF

J gene: TRBJ2-1
V gene: TRBV9
D gene: .
CDR3 DNA: TGTGCCAGCGCCTCGTTGGACTACTCCTACAATGAGCAGTTCTTC
CDR3 protein: CASASLDYSYNEQFF

J gene: TRBJ1-2
V gene: TRBV7-9
D gene: .
CDR3 DNA: TGTGCCAGCAGCTTAGAATCGGGGTATGGCTACACCTTC
CDR3 protein: CASSLESGYGYTF

J gene: TRBJ2-1
V gene: TRBV2
D gene: .
CDR3 DNA: TGTGCCAGCAGTGAAAACAGGCACAATGAGCAGTTCTTC
CDR3 protein: CASSENRHNEQFF

J gene: TRBJ1-5
V gene: TRBV28
D gene: TRBD1
CDR3 DNA: TGTGCCAGCAGTTCGACGACAGGGCATAATCAGCCCCAGCATTTT
CDR3 protein: CASSSTTGHNQPQHF

J gene: TRBJ1-2
V gene: TRBV9
D gene: .
CDR3 DNA: TGTGCCAGCAGCGTAGCTAGGGGGGGTTCCTACTATGGCTACACCTTC
CDR3 protein: CASSVARGGSYYGYTF